Below, one T cell receptor (beta chain) is given with its context. Its antigen is not known. The data are from a study of cytomegalovirus exposure and HLA in healthy donors. Study as a whole: HLA-typed donors were the source of around 85 million unique TCRs held in an early data release.

The CDR3 covers 18 residues. With 0 bases clipped from V and 2 bases from J, the junction kept 8 bases outside the gene matches. Germline assignment: CDR1 KGHSH and CDR2 LQKENI. PCR involved 60 Vbeta and 13 Jbeta primers. Here immunoSEQ multiplex PCR was the method, and the copy in TCRdb shows in-frame clones only, minus some. The sample includes some 70,000 clones. Study-level results: Most TCR sequences showed up rarely, but some public TCRs showed up in many donors. In all likelihood, a cluster of highly shared sequence variants was a sequencing artifact.

Though nominally healthy at sampling, donors likely had unrecorded immune exposures. Sequences were obtained from PBMCs. The rearrangement links TRBV18 to TRBJ2-3; 10 bases align to TRBD1. The TCR sequence derives from a man aged 40-49 years in good health and CMV-seronegative. The CDR3 protein is CASSPPAGTGESTDTQYF. DNA for the CDR3: TGTGCCAGCTCACCACCGGCCGGGACAGGGGAGTCCACAGATACGCAGTATTTT. The complete variable domain, with remaining parts taken from reference TRBV18 and TRBJ2-3, reads NAGVMQNPRHLVRRRGQEARLRCSPMKGHSHVYWYRQLPEEGLKFMVYLQKENIIDESGMPKERFSAEFPKEGPSILRIQQVVRGDSAAYFCASSPPAGTGESTDTQYFGPGTRLTVL.